This T cell receptor beta chain was identified during a study of cytomegalovirus exposure and HLA in healthy donors. Findings and limits, study-wide: The authors enumerated 180 or so TCR beta chains as linked to cytomegalovirus. Reports credit the classifier with highly specific, highly sensitive diagnosis of cytomegalovirus status. The dataset shows that most TCR sequences were rare, while some public TCRs occurred in many donors.

The data were produced by immunoSEQ multiplex PCR, yet TCRdb's version contains in-frame clones alone and is incomplete. The sample consists of 150,000 to 200,000 clones, approximately 88% of them appearing once. To note about this clone: Its specificity is not known.

Per germline, CDR1 SQVTM and CDR2 ANQGSEA. Trimming cost V 6 bases and J 6 bases; bases outside gene matches: 8. CDR3 length equals 14 residues. This chain connects TRBV29-1 to TRBJ2-2; 9 bases align to TRBD1. The sample comprised PBMCs. The TCR comes from a man aged 18 to 35 in good health and CMV-seropositive. The CDR3: CSVKATGGPGELFF. As DNA, the CDR3 is TGCAGCGTCAAGGCCACAGGGGGCCCCGGGGAGCTGTTTTTT.